The rows below give T cell receptor beta chains drawn from one sample of a study of patients and donors after allogeneic stem cell transplantation. TCRdb re-called the RT-PCR reads through MiXCR, storing one row per CDR3 protein. There are tens of thousands of distinct CDR3 sequences in the sample; more than 25% occur only once, and 26% lies in the top ten. The sample taken for sequencing was blood, either unsorted or a sorted T cell fraction (not recorded which). All receptors derive from a human donor who was either an allogeneic HSCT recipient or a stem cell or donor lymphocyte infusion donor (not recorded which). It is not recorded whose cells these are; they may come from a transplant donor. Each CDR3 is given with its conserved first and last residue. A D gene is named only where the DNA matches it firmly. The size of a clone is reported for some rows only, either as once, few or many, or as a class for expanded clones.

j_call d_call v_call clone_size cdr3_nt cdr3_aa
TRBJ2-3 TRBD2 TRBV15 few TGTGCCACCAGCAGCAGCGGGGGGAGAAACACAGATACGCAGTATTTT CATSSSGGRNTDTQYF
TRBJ2-2 - TRBV12-3/TRBV12-4 few TGTGCCAGCAGTTTGTACACCGGGGAGCTGTTTTTT CASSLYTGELFF
TRBJ2-2 - TRBV4-3 - TGCGCCAGCAGCCCTCGAGGGGGAGCGACCGGGGAGCTGTTTTTT CASSPRGGATGELFF
TRBJ2-1 TRBD2 TRBV5-1 - TGCGCCAGCAGCACTGCCCGACTAGCGTCCAACAATGAGCAGTTCTTC CASSTARLASNNEQFF
TRBJ2-7 - TRBV6-1 - TGTGCCAGCAGTCCCCGCCGGGGCCCCATTATCTACGAGCAGTACTTC CASSPRRGPIIYEQYF
TRBJ1-5 TRBD1 TRBV2 - TGTGCCAGCAGTGATTATCGACAGGGGCATCAGCCCCAGCATTTT CASSDYRQGHQPQHF
TRBJ2-2 - TRBV10-3 - TGTGCCATCAGCCCCAGGGAAGGAACCGGGGAGCTGTTTTTT CAISPREGTGELFF
TRBJ1-2 TRBD1 TRBV7-2 - TGTGCCAGCAGCATAAGGACAGGGGTTGGCTACACCTTC CASSIRTGVGYTF
TRBJ2-1 TRBD1 TRBV10-3 - TGTGCCATCGGAGGGACAGGGGGCAATGAGCAGTTCTTC CAIGGTGGNEQFF
TRBJ1-6 - TRBV5-1 few TGCGCCAGCAGCTCCAGGGGCTCACCACCCCTCCACTTT CASSSRGSPPLHF
TRBJ2-5 TRBD2 TRBV12-3/TRBV12-4 - TGTGCCAGCAGTCAAAGCGGGGGGGTACCGGAGACCCAGTACTTC CASSQSGGVPETQYF
TRBJ1-6 - TRBV5-1 - TGCGCCAGCAGCTTGGGAGGACGGAGCTATAATTCACCCCTCCACTTT CASSLGGRSYNSPLHF
TRBJ2-3 TRBD2 TRBV7-2 - TGTGCCAGCAGCTTAGGGACTAGCGGGATGAGTACGCAGTATTTT CASSLGTSGMSTQYF
TRBJ2-6 TRBD1 TRBV15 once TGTGCCACCAGCAGAGTGTCAGGGGGCTCCGGGGCCAACGTCCTGACTTTC CATSRVSGGSGANVLTF
TRBJ1-1 TRBD1 TRBV6-5 - TGTGCCAGCAGTTACAACTCAGGGGGAAACACTGAAGCTTTCTTT CASSYNSGGNTEAFF
TRBJ2-1 - TRBV7-9 - TGTGCCAGCAGTCACGACAGCTACAATGAGCAGTTCTTC CASSHDSYNEQFF
TRBJ1-2 - TRBV7-9 - TGTGCCAGCAGCCAGTGGGGGGACTATGGCTACACCTTC CASSQWGDYGYTF
TRBJ2-7 TRBD2 TRBV3-1 few TGTGCCAGCAGCCAAGATTCTAGTAGCGGGGGAGTCTCCTACGAGCAGTACTTC CASSQDSSSGGVSYEQYF
TRBJ2-2 - TRBV11-2 - TGTGCCAGCAGCTCAACCCTCGGCGGGTTCACCGGGGAGCTGTTTTTT CASSSTLGGFTGELFF
TRBJ2-7 TRBD2 TRBV10-3 - TGTGCCATCAGAAAAGACATAGCGGGCGATTTCTACGAGCAGTACTTC CAIRKDIAGDFYEQYF